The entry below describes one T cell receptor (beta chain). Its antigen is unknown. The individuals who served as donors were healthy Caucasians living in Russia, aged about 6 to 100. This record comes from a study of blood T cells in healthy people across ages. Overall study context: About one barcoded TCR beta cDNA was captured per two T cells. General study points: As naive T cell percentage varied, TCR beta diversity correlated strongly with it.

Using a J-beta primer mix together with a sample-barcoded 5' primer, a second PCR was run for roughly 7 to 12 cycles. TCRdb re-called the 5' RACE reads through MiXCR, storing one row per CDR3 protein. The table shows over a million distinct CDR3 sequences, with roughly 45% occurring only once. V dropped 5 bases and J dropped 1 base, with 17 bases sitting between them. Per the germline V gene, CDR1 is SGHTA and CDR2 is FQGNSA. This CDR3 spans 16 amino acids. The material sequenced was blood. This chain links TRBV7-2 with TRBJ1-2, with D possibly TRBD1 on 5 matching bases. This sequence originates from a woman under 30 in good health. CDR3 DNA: TGTGCCAGCAGCACCCAGCCCATCGGGGGTAACTATGGCTACACCTTC. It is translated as CASSTQPIGGNYGYTF.